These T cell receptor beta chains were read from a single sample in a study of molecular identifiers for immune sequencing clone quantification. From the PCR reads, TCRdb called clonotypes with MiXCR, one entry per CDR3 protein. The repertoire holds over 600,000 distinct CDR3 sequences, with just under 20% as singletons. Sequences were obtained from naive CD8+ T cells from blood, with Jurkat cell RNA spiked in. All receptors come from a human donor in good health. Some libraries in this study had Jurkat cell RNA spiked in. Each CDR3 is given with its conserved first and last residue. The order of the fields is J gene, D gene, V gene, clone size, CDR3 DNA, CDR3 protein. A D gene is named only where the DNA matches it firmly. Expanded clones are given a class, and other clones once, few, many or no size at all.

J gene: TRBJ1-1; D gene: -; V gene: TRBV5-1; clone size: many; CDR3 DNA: TGCGCCAGTAGAAGAACAGAGGGCACTGAAGCTTTCTTT; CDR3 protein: CASRRTEGTEAFF
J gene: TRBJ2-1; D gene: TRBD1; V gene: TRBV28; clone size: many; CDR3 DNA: TGTGCCAGCAGTTTAAGCTGGACAGGGTCCCATGAGCAGTTCTTC; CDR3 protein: CASSLSWTGSHEQFF
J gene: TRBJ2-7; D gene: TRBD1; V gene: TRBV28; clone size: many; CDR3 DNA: TGTGCCAGCAGTGACCCGACAGGGGGTTGGGGGGAGCAGTACTTC; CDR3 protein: CASSDPTGGWGEQYF
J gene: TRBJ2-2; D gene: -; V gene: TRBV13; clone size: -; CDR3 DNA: TGTGCCAGCAGCTTAGGCGGGGCTCGGACCGGGGAGCTGTTTTTT; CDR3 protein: CASSLGGARTGELFF
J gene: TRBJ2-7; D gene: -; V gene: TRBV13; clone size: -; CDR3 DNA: TGTGCCAGCTCACTTGGGAGTACCCACGAGCAGTACTTC; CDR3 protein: CASSLGSTHEQYF
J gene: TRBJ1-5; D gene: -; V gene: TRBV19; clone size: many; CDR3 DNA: TGTGCCAGTAGTTTACCGGGACCCCCAGTTCGCAATCAGCCCCAGCATTTT; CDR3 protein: CASSLPGPPVRNQPQHF
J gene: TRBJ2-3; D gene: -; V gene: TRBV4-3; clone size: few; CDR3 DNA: TGCGCCAGCAGCCAAGATTACGGGGGGCCCAGCACAGATACGCAGTATTTT; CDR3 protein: CASSQDYGGPSTDTQYF
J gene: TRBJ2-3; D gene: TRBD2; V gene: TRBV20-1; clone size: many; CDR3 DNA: TGCAGTGCTAGAGATTTGGGGGGGTTTTTTTCGCAGTATTTT; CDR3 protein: CSARDLGGFFSQYF
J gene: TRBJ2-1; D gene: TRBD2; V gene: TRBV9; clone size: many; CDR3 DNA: TGTGCCAGCAGCGTACCAACTATGACTAGCGGGAGTGGTGAGCAGTTCTTC; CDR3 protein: CASSVPTMTSGSGEQFF
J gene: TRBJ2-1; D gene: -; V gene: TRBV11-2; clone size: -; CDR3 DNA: TGTGCCAGCAGCTTAACGGGCAACGAGCAGTCCTTC; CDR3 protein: CASSLTGNEQSF
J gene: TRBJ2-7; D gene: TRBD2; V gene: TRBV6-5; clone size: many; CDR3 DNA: TGTGCCAGCAGTAAGCTAGCGGGGGGCACCTACGAGCAGTACTTC; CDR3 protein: CASSKLAGGTYEQYF
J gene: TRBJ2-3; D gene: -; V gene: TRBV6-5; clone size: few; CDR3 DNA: TGTGCCAGCAGTTACTCGGTATGGCGGGTAGCAGATACGCTGTATTTT; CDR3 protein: CASSYSVWRVADTLYF
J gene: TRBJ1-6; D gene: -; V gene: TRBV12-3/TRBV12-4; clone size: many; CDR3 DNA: TGTGCCAGCAGCCTCTGGGGGGGTAATTCACCCCTCCACTTT; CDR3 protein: CASSLWGGNSPLHF
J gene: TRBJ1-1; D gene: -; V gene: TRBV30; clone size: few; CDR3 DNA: TGTGCCTGGAGTGGGCGACACGTGATGAACACTGAAGCTTTCTTT; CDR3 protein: CAWSGRHVMNTEAFF
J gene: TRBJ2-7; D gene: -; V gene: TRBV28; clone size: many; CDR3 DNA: TGTGCCAGCAGCGTAGTGTCCGAGCAGTACTTC; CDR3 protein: CASSVVSEQYF
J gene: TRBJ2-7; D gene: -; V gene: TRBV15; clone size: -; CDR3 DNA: TGTGCCACCAGCAGGGAGGACGGACTAAACTACGAGCAGTACTTC; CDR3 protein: CATSREDGLNYEQYF
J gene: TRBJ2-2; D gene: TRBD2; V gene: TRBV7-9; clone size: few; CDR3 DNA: TGTGCCAGCAGCTCACAAAGGCCCAGCGGGAGACCCACCGGGGAGCTGTTTTTT; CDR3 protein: CASSSQRPSGRPTGELFF
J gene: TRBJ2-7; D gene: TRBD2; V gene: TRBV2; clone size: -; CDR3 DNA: TGTGCCAGCAAGGAACTAGCGGGAGACTCCTACGAGCAGTACTTC; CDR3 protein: CASKELAGDSYEQYF
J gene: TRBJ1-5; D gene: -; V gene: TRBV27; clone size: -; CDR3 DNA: TGTGCCAGCAGTTTAGTGGCTGGTATCGGTCAGCCCCAGCATTTT; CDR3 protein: CASSLVAGIGQPQHF
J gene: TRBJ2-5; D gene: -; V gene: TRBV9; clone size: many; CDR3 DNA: TGTGCCAGCAGCGCAAACCAAGAGACCCAGTACTTC; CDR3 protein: CASSANQETQYF
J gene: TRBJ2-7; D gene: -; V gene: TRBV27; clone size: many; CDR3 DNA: TGTGCCAGCAGTTTATCGTGGAGCTACGAGCAGTACTTC; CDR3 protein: CASSLSWSYEQYF
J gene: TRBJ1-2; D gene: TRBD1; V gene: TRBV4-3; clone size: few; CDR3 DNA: TGCGCCAGCAGCCGAGAGACAGGGTATAACTATGGCTACACCTTC; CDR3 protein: CASSRETGYNYGYTF
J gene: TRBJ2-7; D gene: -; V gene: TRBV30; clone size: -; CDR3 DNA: TGTGCCTGGAGTGTACAGGACTACGAGCAGTACTTC; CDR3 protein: CAWSVQDYEQYF
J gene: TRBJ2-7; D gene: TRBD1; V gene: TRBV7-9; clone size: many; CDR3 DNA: TGTGCCAGCAGCCCTACCGGGACAGCGATGGAGCAGTACTTC; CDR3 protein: CASSPTGTAMEQYF
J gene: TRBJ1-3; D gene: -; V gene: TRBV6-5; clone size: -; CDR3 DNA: TGTGCCAGCAGTCCCATACCGAAGGGAAACACCATATATTTT; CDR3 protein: CASSPIPKGNTIYF
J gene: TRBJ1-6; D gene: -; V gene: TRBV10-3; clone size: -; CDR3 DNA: TGTGCCATCAGTCCCACGGTGATGTCGGGTATCGTTTATAATTCACCCCTCCACTTT; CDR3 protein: CAISPTVMSGIVYNSPLHF
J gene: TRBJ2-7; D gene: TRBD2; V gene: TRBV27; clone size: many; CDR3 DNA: TGTGCCAGCAGTGTCGGGACTAGCGGGTTCTACGAGCAGTACTTC; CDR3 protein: CASSVGTSGFYEQYF